This entry lists 24 T cell receptor beta chains sequenced from one sample in a study of PD-L1 blockade in urothelial cancer. TCRdb keeps only in-frame clones here, not all; method: immunoSEQ multiplex PCR. Here the sample spans approximately 2,300 clones, around 40% being singletons. Material: tumor tissue, obtained before atezolizumab (anti-PD-L1) treatment. These receptors originate from a man aged 55 to 70 with urothelial cancer.

The chain has TRBV29-1 and TRBJ2-5; 8 bases align to TRBD1. J gave up 1 base and V 8 bases, and 3 bases lay outside the gene matches. This CDR3 contains 12 residues. Germline CDR1 and CDR2: SQVTM and ANQGSEA. The CDR3 region has the DNA TGCAGCATCGGACAGGGCCAAGAGACCCAGTACTTC. It yields the protein CSIGQGQETQYF.

The V call is TRBV5-1, the J call TRBJ2-2; no definite D call. CDR1 is SGHRS, CDR2 YFSETQ, per germline. This CDR3 contains 15 residues. Trimming stripped 4 bases from V and 6 bases from J, with 16 bases between. The chain's CDR3 is CASSAEARAPGELFF. The CDR3 nucleotides are TGCGCCAGCAGCGCGGAAGCTCGGGCTCCCGGGGAGCTGTTTTTT.

The CDR3 DNA follows: TGTGCCAGCAGCCCTGCTGGGGGGCGGGAAAAACTGTTTTTT. Translated, it gives CASSPAGGREKLFF. V gene TRBV14 combines with J gene TRBJ1-4, with D perhaps matching TRBD1 (6 bases). V shed 4 bases and J shed 8 bases, with 14 bases lying between them. CDR3 length equals 14 residues. The germline V gene encodes CDR1 SGHDN and CDR2 FVKESK.

CDR3 sequence: CASSIGQGARGNTIYF. The CDR3 DNA follows: TGTGCCAGTAGTATCGGACAGGGGGCCAGAGGAAACACCATATATTTT. V usage is TRBV19 and J usage is TRBJ1-3; 11 positions agree with TRBD1. After removal of 3 bases from V and 4 bases from J, the junction contained 5 bases not matched to a gene. CDR1 is LNHDA, CDR2 SQIVND, per germline (reference sequence). The CDR3 spans 16 residues.

This clone was found a few times. The chain combines TRBV6-8 with TRBJ2-3, with 12 bases that match TRBD2. After removal of 5 bases from V and 2 bases from J, the junction contained 11 bases not matched to a gene. Germline assignment: CDR1 MNHGY and CDR2 SAAAGT. The CDR3 consists of 18 residues. This CDR3 is CASSGGWTSGAFTDTQYF. CDR3 bases: TGTGCCAGCAGTGGGGGTTGGACTAGCGGGGCTTTCACAGATACGCAGTATTTT.

V usage is TRBV30 and J usage is TRBJ1-2; 10 bases fit TRBD1. CDR1 and CDR2 (germline): GTSNPN, SVGIG (reference sequence). V was clipped by 4 bases and J by 8 bases; unmatched bases: 4. CDR3 length: 12 residues. For the CDR3, the DNA is TGTGCCTGGACCGACAGGGGGCGAGGCTACACCTTC. Translating it yields CAWTDRGRGYTF.

This chain links TRBV5-1 with TRBJ2-3; D may correspond to TRBD1 or TRBD2 (5 bases each). Germline V lookup: CDR1 SGHRS, CDR2 YFSETQ. V lost 0 bases and J 0 bases, leaving 8 bases between the germline ends. CDR3 length: 15 residues. The CDR3 sequence is CASSLGGPSTDTQYF. The CDR3 region has the DNA TGCGCCAGCAGCTTGGGGGGACCTAGCACAGATACGCAGTATTTT.

The chain carries TRBV6-8 and TRBJ2-2, with D possibly matching TRBD1 (5 bases). The J call may be wrong; the DNA end is better matched by TRBJ1-3. Per the germline V gene, CDR1 is MNHGY and CDR2 is SAAAGT. There are 14 residues in the CDR3. The CDR3 coding sequence is TGTGCCAGCAGCTCGGGGGGGAACACCCACACCATATATTTT. Its translation is CASSSGGNTHTIYF.

V usage is TRBV19 and J usage is TRBJ1-4, with no clear D. CDR3 length: 14 residues. The germline gives CDR1 LNHDA, CDR2 SQIVND (reference sequence). V lost 10 bases, J lost 8 bases, and 20 bases lay in between. The CDR3 DNA follows: TGTGCCACTACCCGTCGTAGCGGATCAGAAAAACTGTTTTTT. It codes for CATTRRSGSEKLFF.

In this sample, this clone is medium-sized (0.01 to 0.1%). DNA for the CDR3: TGTGCCAGCAGGATCGACGGCTATAGCAATCAGCCCCAGCATTTT. Translation gives CASRIDGYSNQPQHF. This chain joins TRBV6-8 and TRBJ1-5, with D unresolved. From germline, CDR1 is MNHGY and CDR2 SAAAGT. CDR3 length: 15 amino acids. V lost 6 bases and J 0 bases, leaving 12 bases between the germline ends.

V is TRBV14 and J is TRBJ2-3; D is possibly TRBD2 (6 bases). This CDR3 has 19 amino acids. V lost 0 bases, J lost 2 bases, and 21 bases lay in between. From germline, CDR1 is SGHDN and CDR2 FVKESK. CDR3 in DNA: TGTGCCAGCAGCCAAGATGGTGGCTGGGTAGCGGCCTACACAGATACGCAGTATTTT. Its protein product is CASSQDGGWVAAYTDTQYF.

The chain has TRBV29-1 and TRBJ2-2; D is unresolved. The CDR3 is 12 amino acids. Germline V gene data show CDR1 as SQVTM and CDR2 as ANQGSEA. V gave up 5 bases and J gave up 5 bases, with 9 bases separating them. The CDR3 bases are TGCAGCGTTTTGCCCGGGACCGGGGAGCTGTTTTTT. Translated: CSVLPGTGELFF.

This clone was seen more than once but under ten times. The J gene is TRBJ1-1, the V gene TRBV2; 11 bases are shared with TRBD1. The V gene end was trimmed by 6 bases and the J gene end by 1 base; junction bases not matched to a gene: 4. This CDR3 has 15 amino acids. CDR1 and CDR2 (germline): SNHLY, FYNNEI. This CDR3 reads CASRTGTGGNTEAFF. CDR3 sequence (DNA): TGTGCCAGCAGAACCGGGACAGGGGGGAACACTGAAGCTTTCTTT.

This clone was observed a single time. The gene calls are TRBV29-1 and TRBJ1-1; TRBD1 might be the D (6 bases). CDR1 is SQVTM and CDR2 is ANQGSEA in the germline V gene. The V gene lost 7 bases and the J gene lost 1 base, with 13 bases spanning the gap. There are 13 residues in the CDR3. CDR3 sequence reads: CSATKGGNTEAFF. The CDR3 DNA is TGCAGCGCCACAAAAGGGGGGAACACTGAAGCTTTCTTT.

V and J are TRBV29-1 and TRBJ2-5; D unclear. The CDR3 is made up of 14 amino acids. The V gene lost 3 bases and the J gene lost 2 bases, with 13 bases spanning the gap. Germline CDR1 is SQVTM and CDR2 is ANQGSEA. This CDR3 is CSVDGQRSQETQYF. For the CDR3, the DNA is TGCAGCGTTGATGGGCAGAGGAGTCAAGAGACCCAGTACTTC.

This clone is classed as medium-sized. The chain couples TRBV6-8 to TRBJ2-6; 7 bases are shared with TRBD1. With 6 bases clipped from V and 4 bases from J, the junction kept 9 bases outside the gene matches. The CDR3 has 16 residues. Germline CDR1 MNHGY, CDR2 SAAAGT. The CDR3 DNA reads TGTGCCAGCAGCTACAGGGGAACCTCGGGGGCCAACGTCCTGACTTTC. As protein: CASSYRGTSGANVLTF.

This clone has a handful of counts. This chain connects TRBV11-3 to TRBJ2-5; D may be TRBD1 (7 bases). CDR1 is SGHNT, CDR2 YENEEA, per germline. Trimming pared 5 bases from V and 5 bases from J, leaving 15 bases between. CDR3 length: 14 residues. This chain's CDR3 is CASSLNQGGETQYF. Here the CDR3 DNA reads TGTGCCAGCAGCCTCAATCAGGGGGGCGAGACCCAGTACTTC.

This clone was detected only a few times. This chain joins TRBV10-3 and TRBJ2-7; 11 nucleotides line up with TRBD2. CDR1 ENHRY and CDR2 SYGVKD come from the germline V gene. The CDR3 length is 18 residues. The trim removed 0 bases at V and 5 bases at J, leaving 12 bases unmatched. The CDR3 reads CAISESRSSGGPKDEQYF. DNA of the CDR3: TGTGCCATCAGTGAGTCGAGGTCTAGCGGGGGGCCTAAGGACGAGCAGTACTTC.

V is TRBV5-1 and J is TRBJ1-4, with D tentatively TRBD1 (5 bases). The CDR3 is 14 amino acids. The V end lost 2 bases, the J end lost 5 bases, and 10 bases lay between the germline ends. Germline V lookup: CDR1 SGHRS, CDR2 YFSETQ. For the CDR3, the DNA is TGCGCCAGCAGCTTATCGGGGCTCAATGAAAAACTGTTTTTT. This encodes CASSLSGLNEKLFF. Using reference TRBV5-1 and TRBJ1-4 for the parts outside the CDR3, the full variable domain is KAGVTQTPRYLIKTRGQQVTLSCSPISGHRSVSWYQQTPGQGLQFLFEYFSETQRNKGNFPGRFSGRQFSNSRSEMNVSTLELGDSALYLCASSLSGLNEKLFFGSGTQLSVL.

V usage is TRBV30 and J usage is TRBJ2-1; tentative D call: TRBD1 (5 bases). V was pared by 3 bases and J by 4 bases, with 13 bases between. Germline CDR1 GTSNPN, CDR2 SVGIG (reference sequence). The CDR3 has 14 amino acids. The CDR3 is CAWRGPGPYNEQFF. In DNA, the CDR3 is TGTGCCTGGAGGGGGCCGGGCCCTTACAATGAGCAGTTCTTC. Using reference TRBV30 and TRBJ2-1 for the parts outside the CDR3, the full variable domain is SQTIHQWPATLVQPVGSPLSLECTVEGTSNPNLYWYRQAAGRGLQLLFYSVGIGQISSEVPQNLSASRPQDRQFILSSKKLLLSDSGFYLCAWRGPGPYNEQFFGPGTRLTVL.

The rearrangement joins TRBV9 to TRBJ2-5; D unresolved. The CDR3 runs 13 residues. Trimming took 0 bases from V and 4 from J, leaving 7 bases between them. CDR1 SGDLS and CDR2 YYNGEE come from the germline V gene. The CDR3 sequence is CASSVATRETQYF. The CDR3 bases are TGTGCCAGCAGCGTAGCGACGAGAGAGACCCAGTACTTC.

The chain is built from TRBV14 and TRBJ2-5; TRBD2 is a possible D gene (7 bases). The CDR3 covers 16 residues. Germline V gives CDR1 SGHDN, CDR2 FVKESK. V gave up 1 base and J gave up 1 base, with 13 bases separating them. The chain's CDR3 is CASSQGLRGPQETQYF. CDR3 DNA: TGTGCCAGCAGCCAAGGATTGCGGGGGCCCCAAGAGACCCAGTACTTC.

V is TRBV6-8 and J is TRBJ2-2; 8 bases are shared with TRBD1. CDR1 and CDR2 from the germline V gene are MNHGY and SAAAGT. The CDR3 covers 15 residues. V lost 6 bases to trimming and J lost 4 bases; unmatched junction nucleotides: 7. The CDR3 DNA reads TGTGCCAGCAGCATCACAGGGGGGATCACCGGGGAGCTGTTTTTT. It yields the protein CASSITGGITGELFF.

In this sample, this clone is medium-sized. The CDR3 spells CASRLQSGSGNTIYF. The CDR3 coding sequence is TGTGCCAGCAGGCTACAGAGTGGCTCTGGAAACACCATATATTTT. V is TRBV6-8 and J is TRBJ1-3, with D hard to call. This CDR3 has 15 residues. From germline, CDR1 is MNHGY and CDR2 SAAAGT. The V and J ends lost 6 bases and 0 bases respectively, with 12 bases between them.